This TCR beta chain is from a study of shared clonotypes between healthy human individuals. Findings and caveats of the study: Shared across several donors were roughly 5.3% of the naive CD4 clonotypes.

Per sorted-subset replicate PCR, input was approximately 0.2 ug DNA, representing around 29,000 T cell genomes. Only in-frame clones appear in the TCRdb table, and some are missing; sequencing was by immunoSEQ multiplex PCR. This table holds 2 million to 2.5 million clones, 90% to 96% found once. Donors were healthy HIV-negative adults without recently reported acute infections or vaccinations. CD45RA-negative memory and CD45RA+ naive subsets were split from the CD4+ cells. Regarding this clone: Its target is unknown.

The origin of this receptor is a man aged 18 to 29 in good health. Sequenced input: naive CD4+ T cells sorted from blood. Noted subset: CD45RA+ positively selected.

CDR3 nucleotides: TGTGCCAGCTCCGCCGGCACCCACGAGCAGTACTTC. It yields the protein CASSAGTHEQYF. This chain joins TRBV18 and TRBJ2-7; D uncertain. V was pared by 6 bases and J by 5 bases, with 11 bases between. Germline lookup yields CDR1 KGHSH and CDR2 LQKENI. The CDR3 is made up of 12 amino acids.